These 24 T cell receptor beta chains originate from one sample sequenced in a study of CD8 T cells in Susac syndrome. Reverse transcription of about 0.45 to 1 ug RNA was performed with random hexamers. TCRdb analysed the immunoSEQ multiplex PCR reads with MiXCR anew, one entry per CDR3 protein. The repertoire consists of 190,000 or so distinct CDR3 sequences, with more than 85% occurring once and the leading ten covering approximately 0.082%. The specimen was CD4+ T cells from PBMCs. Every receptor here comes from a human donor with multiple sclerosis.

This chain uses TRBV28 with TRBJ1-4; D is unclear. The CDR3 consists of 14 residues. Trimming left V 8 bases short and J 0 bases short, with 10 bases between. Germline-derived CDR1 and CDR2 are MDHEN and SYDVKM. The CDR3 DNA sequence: TGTGCCAGCCACTACAGCGCAACTAATGAAAAACTGTTTTTT. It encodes CASHYSATNEKLFF.

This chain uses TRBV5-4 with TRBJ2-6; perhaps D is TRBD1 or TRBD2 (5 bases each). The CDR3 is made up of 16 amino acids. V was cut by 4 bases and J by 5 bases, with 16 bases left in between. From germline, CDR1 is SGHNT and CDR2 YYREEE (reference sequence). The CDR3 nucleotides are TGTGCCAGCAGCCCCCGGGGCCCGCTTCGGGCCAACGTCCTGACTTTC. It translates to CASSPRGPLRANVLTF.

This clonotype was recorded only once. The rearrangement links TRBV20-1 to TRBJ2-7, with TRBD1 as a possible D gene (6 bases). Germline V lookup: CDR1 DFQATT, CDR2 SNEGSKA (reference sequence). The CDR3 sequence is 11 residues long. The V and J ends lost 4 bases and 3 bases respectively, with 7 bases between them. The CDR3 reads CSATGDYEQYF. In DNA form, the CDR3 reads TGCAGTGCTACAGGGGACTACGAGCAGTACTTC.

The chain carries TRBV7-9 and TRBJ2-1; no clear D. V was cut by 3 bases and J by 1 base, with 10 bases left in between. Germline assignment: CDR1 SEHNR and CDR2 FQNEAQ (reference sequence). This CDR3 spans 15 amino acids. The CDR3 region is CASSFGLTSYNEQFF. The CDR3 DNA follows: TGTGCCAGCAGCTTCGGTCTCACATCCTACAATGAGCAGTTCTTC.

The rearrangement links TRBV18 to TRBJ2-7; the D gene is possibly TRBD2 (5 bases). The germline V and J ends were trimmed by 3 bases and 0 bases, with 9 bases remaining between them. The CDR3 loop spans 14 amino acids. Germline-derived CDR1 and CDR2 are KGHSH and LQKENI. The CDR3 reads CASSPTSSSYEQYV. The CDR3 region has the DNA TGTGCCAGCTCACCTACTAGTAGCTCCTACGAGCAGTACGTC.

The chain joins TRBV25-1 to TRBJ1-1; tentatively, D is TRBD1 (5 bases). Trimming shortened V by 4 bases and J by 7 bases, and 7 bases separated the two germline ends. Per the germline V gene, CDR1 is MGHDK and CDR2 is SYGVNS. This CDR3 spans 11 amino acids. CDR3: CASSGGFEAFF. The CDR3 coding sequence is TGTGCCAGCAGTGGGGGGTTTGAAGCTTTCTTT.

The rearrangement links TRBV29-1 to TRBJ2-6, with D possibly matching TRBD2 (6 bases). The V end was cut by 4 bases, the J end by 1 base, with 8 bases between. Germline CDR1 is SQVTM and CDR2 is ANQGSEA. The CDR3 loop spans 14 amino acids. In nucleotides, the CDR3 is TGCAGCGTTGGACTAGTTTCTGGGGCCAACGTCCTGACTTTC. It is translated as CSVGLVSGANVLTF.

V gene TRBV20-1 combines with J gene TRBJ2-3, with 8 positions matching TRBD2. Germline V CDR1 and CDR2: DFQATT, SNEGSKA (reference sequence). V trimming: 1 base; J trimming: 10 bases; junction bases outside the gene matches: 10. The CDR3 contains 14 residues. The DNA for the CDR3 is TGCAGTGCTAGAGTCCGGGGGGGCCGGTTGGCGCAGTATTTT. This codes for CSARVRGGRLAQYF.

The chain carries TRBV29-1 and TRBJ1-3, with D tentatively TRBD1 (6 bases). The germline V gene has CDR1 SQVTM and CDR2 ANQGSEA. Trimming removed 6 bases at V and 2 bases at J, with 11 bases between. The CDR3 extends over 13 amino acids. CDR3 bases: TGCAGCGTCGGTAACAGGGCTGGAAACACCATATATTTT. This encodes CSVGNRAGNTIYF.

This CDR3 reads CASSSGQPGPFTDTQYF. CDR3 in DNA: TGTGCCAGCAGCTCTGGCCAACCGGGCCCCTTCACAGATACGCAGTATTTT. The chain recombines TRBV7-2 with TRBJ2-3; D remains ambiguous. CDR1 is SGHTA, CDR2 FQGNSA, per germline. The CDR3 spans 17 residues. Deletions cut 4 bases from V and 2 bases from J, with 19 bases between.

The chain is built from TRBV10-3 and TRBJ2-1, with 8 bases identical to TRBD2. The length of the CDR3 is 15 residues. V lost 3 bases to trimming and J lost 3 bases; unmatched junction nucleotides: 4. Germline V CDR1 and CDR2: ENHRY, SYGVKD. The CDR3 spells CAISDTAGDYNEQFF. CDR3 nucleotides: TGTGCCATCAGTGACACAGCGGGGGACTACAATGAGCAGTTCTTC.

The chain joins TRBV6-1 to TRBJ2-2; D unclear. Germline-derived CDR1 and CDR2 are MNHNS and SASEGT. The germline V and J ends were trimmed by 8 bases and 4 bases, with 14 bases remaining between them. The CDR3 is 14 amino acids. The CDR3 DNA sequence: TGTGCCAGCGGAGTAGCCCCTGGCACCGGGGAGCTGTTTTTT. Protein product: CASGVAPGTGELFF.

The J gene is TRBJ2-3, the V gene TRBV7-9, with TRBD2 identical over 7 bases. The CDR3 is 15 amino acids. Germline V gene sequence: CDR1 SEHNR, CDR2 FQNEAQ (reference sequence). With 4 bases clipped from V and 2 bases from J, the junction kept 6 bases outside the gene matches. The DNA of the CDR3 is TGTGCCAGCAGCTCCCCTAGCGGCGCCACAGATACGCAGTATTTT. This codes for CASSSPSGATDTQYF. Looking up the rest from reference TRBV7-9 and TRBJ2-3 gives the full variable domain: DTGVSQNPRHKITKRGQNVTFRCDPISEHNRLYWYRQTLGQGPEFLTYFQNEAQLEKSRLLSDRFSAERPKGSFSTLEIQRTEQGDSAMYLCASSSPSGATDTQYFGPGTRLTVL.

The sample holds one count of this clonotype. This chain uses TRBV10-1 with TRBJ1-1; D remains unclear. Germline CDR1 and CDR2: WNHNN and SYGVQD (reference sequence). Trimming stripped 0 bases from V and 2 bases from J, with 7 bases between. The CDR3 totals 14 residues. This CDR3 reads CASSESAENTEAFF. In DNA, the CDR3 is TGCGCCAGCAGTGAGTCTGCGGAAAACACTGAAGCTTTCTTT.

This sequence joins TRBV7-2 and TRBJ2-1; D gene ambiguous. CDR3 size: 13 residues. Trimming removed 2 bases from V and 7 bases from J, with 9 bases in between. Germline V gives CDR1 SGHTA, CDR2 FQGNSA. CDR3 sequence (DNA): TGTGCCAGCAGCTTAAGCCCCCTAAATGAGCAGTTCTTC. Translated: CASSLSPLNEQFF.

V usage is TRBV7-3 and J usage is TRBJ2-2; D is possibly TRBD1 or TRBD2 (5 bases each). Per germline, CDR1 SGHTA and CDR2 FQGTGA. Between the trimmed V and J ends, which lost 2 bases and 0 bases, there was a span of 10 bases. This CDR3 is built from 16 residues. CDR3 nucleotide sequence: TGTGCCAGCAGCTTAGGGGCACTAGCGAACACCGGGGAGCTGTTTTTT. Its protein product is CASSLGALANTGELFF.

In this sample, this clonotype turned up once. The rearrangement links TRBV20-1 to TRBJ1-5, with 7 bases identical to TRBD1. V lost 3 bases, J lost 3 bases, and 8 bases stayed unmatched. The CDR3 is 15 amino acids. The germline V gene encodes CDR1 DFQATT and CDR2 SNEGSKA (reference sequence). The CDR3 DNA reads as TGCAGTGCTAGCCCCGGACAGGCAATCAATCAGCCCCAGCATTTT. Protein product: CSASPGQAINQPQHF.

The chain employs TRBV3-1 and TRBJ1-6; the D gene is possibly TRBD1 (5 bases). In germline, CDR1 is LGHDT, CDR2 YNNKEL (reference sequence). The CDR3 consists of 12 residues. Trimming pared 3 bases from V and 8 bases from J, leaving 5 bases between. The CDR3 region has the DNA TGTGCCAGCAGCCAGGGGGATTCACCCCTCCACTTT. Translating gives CASSQGDSPLHF.

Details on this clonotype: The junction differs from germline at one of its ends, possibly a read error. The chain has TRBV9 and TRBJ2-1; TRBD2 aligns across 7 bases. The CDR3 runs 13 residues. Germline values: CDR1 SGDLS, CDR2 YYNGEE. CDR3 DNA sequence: TGTGCCAGCAGCCCGCGGGACTACTATGAGCAGTTCTTC. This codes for CASSPRDYYEQFF.

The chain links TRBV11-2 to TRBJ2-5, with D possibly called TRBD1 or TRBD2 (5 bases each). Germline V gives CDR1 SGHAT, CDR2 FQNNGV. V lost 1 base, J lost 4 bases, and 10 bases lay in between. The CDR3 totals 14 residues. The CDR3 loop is CASSLASGRETQYF. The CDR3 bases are TGTGCCAGCAGCTTAGCCTCAGGGAGAGAGACCCAGTACTTC.

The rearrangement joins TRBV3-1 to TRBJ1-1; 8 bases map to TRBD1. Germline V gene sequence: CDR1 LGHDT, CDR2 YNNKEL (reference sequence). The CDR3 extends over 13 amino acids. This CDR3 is CVTRDRTNTAAFF. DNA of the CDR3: TGTGTCACCCGGGACAGGACGAATACCGCAGCTTTCTTT.

CDR3: CSARTAGGLYNEQFF. The CDR3 nucleotides are TGCAGTGCTAGAACTGCGGGGGGGCTGTACAATGAGCAGTTCTTC. The chain couples TRBV20-1 to TRBJ2-1; 9 bases fit TRBD2. The germline V gene has CDR1 DFQATT and CDR2 SNEGSKA (reference sequence). V lost 2 bases to trimming and J lost 4 bases; unmatched junction nucleotides: 6. The CDR3 is 15 residues long.

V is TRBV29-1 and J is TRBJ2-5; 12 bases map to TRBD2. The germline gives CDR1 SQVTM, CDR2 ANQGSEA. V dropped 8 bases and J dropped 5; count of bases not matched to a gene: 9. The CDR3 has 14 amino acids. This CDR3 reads CSSSSGGVGETQYF. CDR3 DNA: TGCAGCTCATCTAGCGGGGGGGTCGGCGAGACCCAGTACTTC. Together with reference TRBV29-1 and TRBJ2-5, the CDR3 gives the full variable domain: SAVISQKPSRDICQRGTSLTIQCQVDSQVTMMFWYRQQPGQSLTLIATANQGSEATYESGFVIDKFPISRPNLTFSTLTVSNMSPEDSSIYLCSSSSGGVGETQYFGPGTRLLVL.

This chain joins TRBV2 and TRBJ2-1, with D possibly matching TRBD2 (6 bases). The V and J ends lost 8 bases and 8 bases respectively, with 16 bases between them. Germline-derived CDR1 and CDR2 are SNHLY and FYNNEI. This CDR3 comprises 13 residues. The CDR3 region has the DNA TGTGCCAGCTGCAGGGAGGAAGTTCATGAGCAGTTCTTC. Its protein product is CASCREEVHEQFF.